What follows are 20 T cell receptor beta chains derived from one specimen sequenced in a study of blood T cells in healthy people across ages. A sample-barcoded 5' primer and a J-beta primer mix were used in a second PCR of about 7 to 12 cycles. Each CDR3 protein is one row after TCRdb ran MiXCR on the 5' RACE reads. The sample includes almost 1 million distinct CDR3 sequences, roughly half of them seen just once. The sequenced material came from blood. Receptor source: a woman aged 55-69 years in good health.

The chain combines TRBV7-2 with TRBJ2-7, with 7 nucleotides matching TRBD1. The CDR3 is 13 residues long. Germline CDR1 and CDR2: SGHTA and FQGNSA. V dropped 4 bases and J dropped 6; count of bases not matched to a gene: 6. CDR3 residues: CASSYRDRSEQYF. CDR3 DNA: TGTGCCAGCAGCTATCGGGACAGATCCGAGCAGTACTTC.

The V call is TRBV9, the J call TRBJ2-7, with a weak D call TRBD1 (5 bases). CDR3 length equals 14 residues. The germline CDR1 and CDR2 sequences are SGDLS and YYNGEE. Between the trimmed V and J ends, which lost 2 bases and 7 bases, there was a span of 16 bases. Here the CDR3 DNA reads TGTGCCAGCAGCGTGAACTGGGGCGGTGGGGAGCAGTACTTC. Its translation: CASSVNWGGGEQYF.

Only a few counts were recorded for this clonotype. The rearrangement joins TRBV15 to TRBJ2-4; perhaps TRBD1 as D (5 bases). V dropped 1 base and J dropped 3 bases, with 13 bases sitting between them. Germline V gene sequence: CDR1 LNHNV, CDR2 YYDKDF (reference sequence). The CDR3 is 16 amino acids. The CDR3 sequence: CATSRAAGQGKNIQYF. The CDR3 DNA follows: TGTGCCACCAGCAGAGCTGCAGGGCAGGGCAAAAACATTCAGTACTTC.

The chain recombines TRBV2 with TRBJ2-1, with 7 bases aligning to TRBD2. The CDR3 consists of 13 residues. V gave up 7 bases and J gave up 3 bases; unmatched junction bases: 3. Germline V gene data show CDR1 as SNHLY and CDR2 as FYNNEI. DNA of the CDR3: TGTGCCAGCATGGGGGGGGGCTACAATGAGCAGTTCTTC. It encodes CASMGGGYNEQFF. Full variable domain (rest looked up from reference TRBV2 and TRBJ2-1): EPEVTQTPSHQVTQMGQEVILRCVPISNHLYFYWYRQILGQKVEFLVSFYNNEISEKSEIFDDQFSVERPDGSNFTLKIRSTKLEDSAMYFCASMGGGYNEQFFGPGTRLTVL.

The genes are TRBV28 and TRBJ1-2, with unresolved D. Germline-derived CDR1 and CDR2 are MDHEN and SYDVKM. Between the trimmed V and J ends, which lost 9 bases and 4 bases, there was a span of 12 bases. This CDR3 spans 12 amino acids. CDR3 protein: CARAIRLYGYTF. CDR3 DNA: TGTGCCAGGGCGATAAGGCTCTATGGCTACACCTTC.

This clonotype was seen ten or more times. The chain uses TRBV4-1 and TRBJ2-7; 11 nucleotides agree with TRBD2. V lost 3 bases to trimming and J lost 2 bases; unmatched junction nucleotides: 3. This CDR3 comprises 15 residues. Germline values: CDR1 MGHRA, CDR2 YSYEKL. The DNA for the CDR3 is TGCGCCAGCAGCCAGGGACTAGCGGACGCCTACGAGCAGTACTTC. This translates into CASSQGLADAYEQYF.

Worth noting for this clonotype: The junction differs from germline at one of its ends, possibly a read error. The rearrangement uses TRBV29-1 and TRBJ2-7, with 9 bases that match TRBD2. This CDR3 is 17 amino acids long. Germline V gives CDR1 SQVTM, CDR2 ANQGSEA. The CDR3 loop reads CSVEGVASGMTYNEQYF. As DNA, the CDR3 is TGCAGCGTCGAAGGGGTCGCTAGCGGGATGACATACAATGAGCAGTACTTC.

This clonotype was recorded a few times. CDR3 DNA sequence: TGTGCCAGCAGGACTAGCGGGGGAGCCTACGAGCAGTACTTC. This sequence encodes CASRTSGGAYEQYF. The chain combines TRBV6-2 or TRBV6-3 with TRBJ2-5, with 12 bases that match TRBD2. The tail of the sequence fits TRBJ2-7 better, so the J call may be wrong. The CDR3 contains 14 residues. CDR1 is MNHEY, CDR2 SVGEGT, per germline.

The V and J genes are TRBV24-1 and TRBJ1-2; D may be TRBD1 (5 bases). The CDR3 has 15 residues. CDR1 is KGHDR, CDR2 SFDVKD, per germline. V shed 9 bases and J shed 1 base, with 17 bases lying between them. CDR3 region: CATASWRGVNYGYTF. The CDR3 DNA reads as TGTGCCACCGCAAGCTGGCGGGGGGTTAACTATGGCTACACCTTC.

Only a few counts were recorded for this clonotype. V is TRBV29-1 and J is TRBJ2-7; D call uncertain. V shed 7 bases and J shed 3 bases, with 16 bases lying between them. Looked up from germline, CDR1 is SQVTM and CDR2 is ANQGSEA. This CDR3 has 13 amino acids. The CDR3 bases are TGCAGCGCTTCCAAGGGTTCACTCTACGAGCAGTACTTC. As protein: CSASKGSLYEQYF.

This clonotype was detected a few times. This chain joins TRBV28 and TRBJ2-7; 9 bases map to TRBD1. This CDR3 region has 15 residues. V lost 6 bases and J lost 0; bases outside the gene matches: 6. CDR1 and CDR2 (germline): MDHEN, SYDVKM. The CDR3 protein is CASRNRGPDSYEQYF. DNA for the CDR3: TGTGCCAGCAGAAACAGGGGGCCTGACTCCTACGAGCAGTACTTC.

This clonotype was detected once. This chain connects TRBV10-3 to TRBJ2-4, with 10 bases that match TRBD1. J lost 8 bases, V lost 2 bases, and 12 bases had no gene match. Germline V gene sequence: CDR1 ENHRY, CDR2 SYGVKD. The CDR3 spans 17 residues. Here the CDR3 DNA reads TGTGCCATCAGTGAGACCTCTTTGGGACAGGGGATGCACATTCAGTACTTC. It is translated as CAISETSLGQGMHIQYF.

This clonotype was observed a handful of times. V is TRBV12-3 or TRBV12-4 and J is TRBJ2-2, with 8 positions matching TRBD2. CDR3 length: 16 residues. Unmatched junction bases numbered 13, after V lost 7 bases and J lost 6 bases. CDR3: CASKPYSGSYAGELFF. In DNA form, the CDR3 reads TGTGCCAGCAAGCCCTACAGCGGGAGTTACGCCGGGGAGCTGTTTTTT.

CDR3 DNA: TGCGCCAGCAGCCGGACTAGCGGGAGTCAGGCCAAAAACATTCAGTACTTC. Amino acid sequence: CASSRTSGSQAKNIQYF. This chain connects TRBV4-1 to TRBJ2-4; 13 bases match TRBD2. The CDR3 extends over 17 amino acids. The trim removed 4 bases at V and 1 base at J, leaving 4 bases unmatched. Germline CDR1 and CDR2: MGHRA and YSYEKL.

This chain uses TRBV6-2 or TRBV6-3 with TRBJ1-2, with D unresolved. The length of the CDR3 is 12 residues. With 6 bases removed from V and 5 bases from J, the gap between germline ends came to 10 bases. Germline V CDR1 and CDR2: MNHEY, SVGEGT. CDR3 in DNA: TGTGCCAGCAGACGGACGGAGTATGGCTACACCTTC. This sequence encodes CASRRTEYGYTF.

The chain employs TRBV5-1 and TRBJ2-1, with 13 bases fitting TRBD2. Germline trimming cut 4 bases from V and 4 bases from J; bases unmatched to any gene: 11. The CDR3 covers 18 residues. Per the germline V gene, CDR1 is SGHRS and CDR2 is YFSETQ. The chain's CDR3 is CASSIGQGLAGQYNEQFF. CDR3 nucleotides: TGCGCCAGCAGCATCGGACAGGGACTAGCGGGACAATACAATGAGCAGTTCTTC.

This chain connects TRBV4-1 to TRBJ1-2, with D hard to call. The CDR3 consists of 16 residues. V lost 1 base and J lost 5, with 17 bases in between. CDR1 MGHRA and CDR2 YSYEKL come from the germline V gene. The CDR3 nucleotides read TGCGCCAGCAGCCAAGGAATAGGAGACGTTCGGTATGGCTACACCTTC. This sequence encodes CASSQGIGDVRYGYTF.

The gene calls are TRBV13 and TRBJ2-7; D may correspond to TRBD1 or TRBD2 (5 bases each). CDR3 length equals 15 residues. The ends were cut back, 5 bases at V and 0 bases at J, with 14 bases in the middle. Germline V lookup: CDR1 PRHDT, CDR2 FYEKMQ (reference sequence). DNA for the CDR3: TGTGCCAGCAGCCCCTTAGACGGGGCCTCCTACGAGCAGTACTTC. Protein product: CASSPLDGASYEQYF. The whole variable domain, remainder taken from reference TRBV13 and TRBJ2-7, is AAGVIQSPRHLIKEKRETATLKCYPIPRHDTVYWYQQGPGQDPQFLISFYEKMQSDKGSIPDRFSAQQFSDYHSELNMSSLELGDSALYFCASSPLDGASYEQYFGPGTRLTVT.

The CDR3 DNA sequence: TGTGCCAGCAGCGTAGACAGTGAGGAGACCCAGTACTTC. Its protein product is CASSVDSEETQYF. The chain combines TRBV7-7 with TRBJ2-5; a weak D match, TRBD1 (5 bases). This CDR3 spans 13 amino acids. Germline V gives CDR1 SSHAT, CDR2 FNYEAQ (reference sequence). V was trimmed by 5 bases and J by 5 bases, leaving 12 bases between them.

This clonotype is a singleton in its sample. CDR3 region: CASSPPVGGARTYNSPLHF. CDR3 DNA: TGTGCCAGCAGTCCACCTGTGGGCGGGGCCCGTACCTATAATTCACCCCTCCACTTT. The rearrangement uses TRBV28 and TRBJ1-6, with D possibly being TRBD1 (5 bases). This CDR3 has 19 residues. Trimming pared 5 bases from V and 2 bases from J, leaving 22 bases between. Looked up from germline, CDR1 is MDHEN and CDR2 is SYDVKM.